The clone carrying this TCR beta chain was picked up a small number of times. The antigen is not known. The sample comes from a study of beta chain features in type 1 diabetes. At the level of the study: All samples yielded around 98,000,000 examined sorted cells. Study observations and caveats: TCRB repertoires of naive, central memory and Treg cells appeared more similar among patients than among healthy donors. For type 1 diabetes patients, VDJ junctions showed fewer insertions and more deletions.

Sort purity for all populations was recorded as exceeding 98%. Every bit of the isolated RNA underwent reverse transcription, so sequencing read expressed TCRB transcripts. Here immunoSEQ multiplex PCR was the method, and the copy in TCRdb shows in-frame clones only, minus some. The repertoire consists of roughly 330,000 clones, with approximately 10% occurring once and the leading ten covering about 0.015%. The clonotype originates from a woman in her thirties in good health. Sample: naive CD4+ T cells from blood.

The CDR3 nucleotides read TGTGCCAGCAGGGGTGACAGGTCCTACGAGCAGTACTTC. Protein: CASRGDRSYEQYF. This sequence joins TRBV2 and TRBJ2-7; possible D gene TRBD1, 6 bases. The CDR3 loop spans 13 amino acids. Trimming shortened V by 6 bases and J by 1 base, and 10 bases separated the two germline ends. Germline-derived CDR1 and CDR2 are SNHLY and FYNNEI.